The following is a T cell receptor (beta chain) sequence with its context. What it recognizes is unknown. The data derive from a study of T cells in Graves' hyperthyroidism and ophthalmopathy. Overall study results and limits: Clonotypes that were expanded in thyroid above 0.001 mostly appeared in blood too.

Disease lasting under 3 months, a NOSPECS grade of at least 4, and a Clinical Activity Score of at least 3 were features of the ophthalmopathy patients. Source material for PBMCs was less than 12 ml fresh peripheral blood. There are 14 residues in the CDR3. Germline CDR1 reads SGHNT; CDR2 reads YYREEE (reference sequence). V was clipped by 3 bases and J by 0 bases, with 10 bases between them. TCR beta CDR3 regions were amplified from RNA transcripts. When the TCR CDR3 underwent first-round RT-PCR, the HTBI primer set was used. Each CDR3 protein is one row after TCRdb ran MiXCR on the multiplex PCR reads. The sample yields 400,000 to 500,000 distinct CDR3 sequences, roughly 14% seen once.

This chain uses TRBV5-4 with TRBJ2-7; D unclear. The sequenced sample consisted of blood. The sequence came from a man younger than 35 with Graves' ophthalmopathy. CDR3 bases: TGTGCCAGCAGCTCCGACATCAGCTCCTACGAGCAGTACTTC. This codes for CASSSDISSYEQYF. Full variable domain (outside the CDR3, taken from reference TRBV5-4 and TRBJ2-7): ETGVTQSPTHLIKTRGQQVTLRCSSQSGHNTVSWYQQALGQGPQFIFQYYREEENGRGNFPPRFSGLQFPNYSSELNVNALELDDSALYLCASSSDISSYEQYFGPGTRLTVT.